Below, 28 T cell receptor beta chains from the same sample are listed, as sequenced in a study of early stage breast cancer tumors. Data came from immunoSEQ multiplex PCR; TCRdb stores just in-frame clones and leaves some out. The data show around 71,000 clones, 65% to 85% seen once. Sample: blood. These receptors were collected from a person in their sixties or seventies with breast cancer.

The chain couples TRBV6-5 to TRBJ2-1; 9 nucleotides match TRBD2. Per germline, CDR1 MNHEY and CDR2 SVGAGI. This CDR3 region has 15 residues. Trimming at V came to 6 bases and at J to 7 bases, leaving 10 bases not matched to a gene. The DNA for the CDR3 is TGTGCCAGCAGCCCCCGGCTAGCGGGATGGAATGAGCAGTTCTTC. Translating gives CASSPRLAGWNEQFF.

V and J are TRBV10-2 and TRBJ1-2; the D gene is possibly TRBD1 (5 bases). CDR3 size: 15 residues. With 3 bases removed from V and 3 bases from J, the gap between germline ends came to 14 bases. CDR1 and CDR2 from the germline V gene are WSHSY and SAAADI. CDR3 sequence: CASSDPGGRDYGYTF. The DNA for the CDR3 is TGCGCCAGCAGTGACCCCGGGGGACGGGACTATGGCTACACCTTC.

The CDR3 protein is CASSFRIAGGYSSTDTQYF. CDR3 nucleotides: TGTGCCAGCAGCTTTCGAATAGCGGGAGGGTATTCTAGCACAGATACGCAGTATTTT. The J gene is TRBJ2-3, the V gene TRBV5-5, with 11 nucleotides matching TRBD2. Germline values: CDR1 SGHKS, CDR2 YYEKEE (reference sequence). The length of the CDR3 is 19 residues. The junction had 11 bases not matched to a gene; V was cut back by 2 bases and J by 0 bases.

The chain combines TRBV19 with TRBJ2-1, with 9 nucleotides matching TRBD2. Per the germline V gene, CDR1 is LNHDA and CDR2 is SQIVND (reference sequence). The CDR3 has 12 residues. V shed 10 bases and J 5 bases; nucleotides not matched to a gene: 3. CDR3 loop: CATRGGDNEQFF. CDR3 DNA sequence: TGTGCCACGCGGGGGGGTGACAATGAGCAGTTCTTC.

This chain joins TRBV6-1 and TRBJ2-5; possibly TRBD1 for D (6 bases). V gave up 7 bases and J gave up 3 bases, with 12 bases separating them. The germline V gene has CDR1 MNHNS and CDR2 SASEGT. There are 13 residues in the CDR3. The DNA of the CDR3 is TGTGCCAGCATCCCAGGGGCTAAAGAGACCCAGTACTTC. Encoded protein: CASIPGAKETQYF.

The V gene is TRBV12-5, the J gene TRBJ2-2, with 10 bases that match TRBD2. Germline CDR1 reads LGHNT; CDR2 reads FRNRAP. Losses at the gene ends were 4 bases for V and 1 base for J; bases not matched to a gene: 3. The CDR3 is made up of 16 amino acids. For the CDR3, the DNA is TGTGCTAGTGGTTACGGACTAGCGGAGAACACCGGGGAGCTGTTTTTT. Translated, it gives CASGYGLAENTGELFF.

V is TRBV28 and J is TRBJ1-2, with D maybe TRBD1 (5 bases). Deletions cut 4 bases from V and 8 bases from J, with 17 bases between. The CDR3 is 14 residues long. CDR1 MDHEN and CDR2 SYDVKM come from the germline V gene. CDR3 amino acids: CASSSGTSLRGYTF. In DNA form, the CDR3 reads TGTGCCAGCAGTTCAGGGACGTCCCTTCGGGGCTACACCTTC.

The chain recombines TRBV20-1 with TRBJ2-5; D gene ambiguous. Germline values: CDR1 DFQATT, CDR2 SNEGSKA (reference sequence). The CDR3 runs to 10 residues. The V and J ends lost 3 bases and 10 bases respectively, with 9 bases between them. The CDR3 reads CSASFKDQYF. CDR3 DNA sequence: TGCAGTGCTAGTTTCAAGGACCAGTACTTC.

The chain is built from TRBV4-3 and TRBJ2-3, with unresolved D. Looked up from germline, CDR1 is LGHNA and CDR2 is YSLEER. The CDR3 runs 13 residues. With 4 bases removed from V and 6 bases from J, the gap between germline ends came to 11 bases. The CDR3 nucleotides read TGCGCCAGCAGCCCGGACGGGCGGGATACGCAGTATTTT. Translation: CASSPDGRDTQYF.

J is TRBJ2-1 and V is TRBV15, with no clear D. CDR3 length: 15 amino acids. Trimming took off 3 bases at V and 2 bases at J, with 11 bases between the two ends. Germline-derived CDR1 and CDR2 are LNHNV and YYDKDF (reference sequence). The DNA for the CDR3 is TGTGCCACCAGCAGGACCCTCCAGCCCTACAATGAGCAGTTCTTC. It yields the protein CATSRTLQPYNEQFF. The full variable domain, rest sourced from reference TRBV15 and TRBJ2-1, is DAMVIQNPRYQVTQFGKPVTLSCSQTLNHNVMYWYQQKSSQAPKLLFHYYDKDFNNEADTPDNFQSRRPNTSFCFLDIRSPGLGDTAMYLCATSRTLQPYNEQFFGPGTRLTVL.

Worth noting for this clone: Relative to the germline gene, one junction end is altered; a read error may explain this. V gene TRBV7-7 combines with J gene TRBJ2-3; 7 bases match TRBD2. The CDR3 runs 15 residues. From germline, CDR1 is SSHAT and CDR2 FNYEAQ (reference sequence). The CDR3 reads CASSLGGSPTDTQYF. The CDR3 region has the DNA TGTGCTAGCAGCTTAGGCGGGAGCCCCACAGATACGCAGTATTTT.

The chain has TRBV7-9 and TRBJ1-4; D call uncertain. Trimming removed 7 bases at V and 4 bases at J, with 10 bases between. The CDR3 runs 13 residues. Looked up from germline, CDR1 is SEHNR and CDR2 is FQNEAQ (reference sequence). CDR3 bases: TGTGCCAGCAATCAGGAGAGTAATGAAAAACTGTTTTTT. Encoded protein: CASNQESNEKLFF.

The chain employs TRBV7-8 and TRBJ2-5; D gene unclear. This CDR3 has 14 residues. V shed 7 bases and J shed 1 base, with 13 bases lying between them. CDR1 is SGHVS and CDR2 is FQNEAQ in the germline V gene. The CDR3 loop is CASTTGPAQETQYF. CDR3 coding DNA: TGTGCCAGCACGACCGGGCCAGCCCAAGAGACCCAGTACTTC.

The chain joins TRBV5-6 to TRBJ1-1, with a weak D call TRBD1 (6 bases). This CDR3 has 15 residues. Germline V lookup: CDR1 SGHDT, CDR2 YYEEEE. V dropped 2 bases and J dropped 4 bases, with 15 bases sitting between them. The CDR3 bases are TGTGCCAGCAGCTTTCTGAGGGGGTCGGGCACTGAAGCTTTCTTT. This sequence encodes CASSFLRGSGTEAFF.

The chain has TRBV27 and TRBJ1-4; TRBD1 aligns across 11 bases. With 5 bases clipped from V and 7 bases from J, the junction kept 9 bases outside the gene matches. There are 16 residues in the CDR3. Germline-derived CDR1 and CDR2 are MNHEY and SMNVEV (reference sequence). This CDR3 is CASSLLRTGGGEKLFF. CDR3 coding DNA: TGTGCCAGCAGTCTTCTTCGGACAGGGGGCGGTGAAAAACTGTTTTTT.

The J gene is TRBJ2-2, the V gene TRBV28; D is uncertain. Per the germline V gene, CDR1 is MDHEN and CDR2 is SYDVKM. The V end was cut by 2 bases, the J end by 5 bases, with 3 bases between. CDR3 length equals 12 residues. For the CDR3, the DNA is TGTGCCAGCAGTTTAGAGACCGGGGAGCTGTTTTTT. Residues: CASSLETGELFF.

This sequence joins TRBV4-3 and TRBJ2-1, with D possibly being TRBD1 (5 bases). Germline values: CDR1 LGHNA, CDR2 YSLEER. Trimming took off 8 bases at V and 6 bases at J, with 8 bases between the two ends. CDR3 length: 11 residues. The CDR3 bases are TGCGCCAGCTCAGGGTTCAATGAGCAGTTCTTC. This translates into CASSGFNEQFF.

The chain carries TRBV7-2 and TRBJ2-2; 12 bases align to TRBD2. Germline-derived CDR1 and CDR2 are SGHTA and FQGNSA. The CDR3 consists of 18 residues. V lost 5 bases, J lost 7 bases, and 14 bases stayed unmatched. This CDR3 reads CASSHSLAGGSGSGELFF. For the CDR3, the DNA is TGTGCCAGCAGCCACAGTCTAGCGGGAGGGTCCGGTAGCGGGGAGCTGTTTTTT.

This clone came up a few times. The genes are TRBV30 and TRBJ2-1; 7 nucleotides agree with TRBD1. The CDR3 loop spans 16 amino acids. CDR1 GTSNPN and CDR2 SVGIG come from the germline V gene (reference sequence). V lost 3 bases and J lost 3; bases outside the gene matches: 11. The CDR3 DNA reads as TGTGCCTGGAGCCCGTTCGGCACAGGGGTCTACAATGAGCAGTTCTTC. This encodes CAWSPFGTGVYNEQFF.

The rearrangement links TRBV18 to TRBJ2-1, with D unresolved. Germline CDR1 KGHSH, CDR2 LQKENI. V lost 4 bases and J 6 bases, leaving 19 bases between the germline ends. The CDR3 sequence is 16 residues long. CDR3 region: CASSRLLLSNANEQFF. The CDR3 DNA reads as TGTGCCAGCTCACGCCTACTACTGTCGAACGCCAATGAGCAGTTCTTC.

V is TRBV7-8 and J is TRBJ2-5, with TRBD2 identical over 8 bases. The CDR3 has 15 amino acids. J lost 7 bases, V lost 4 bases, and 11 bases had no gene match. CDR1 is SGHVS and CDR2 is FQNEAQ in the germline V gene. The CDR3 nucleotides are TGTGCCAGCAGCTCGCTGTTCGGGGGGGACGGGACCCAGTACTTC. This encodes CASSSLFGGDGTQYF.

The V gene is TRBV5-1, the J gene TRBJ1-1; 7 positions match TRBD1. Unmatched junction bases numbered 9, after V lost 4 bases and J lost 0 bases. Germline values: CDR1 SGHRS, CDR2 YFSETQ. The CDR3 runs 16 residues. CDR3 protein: CASSPGQEWVNTEAFF. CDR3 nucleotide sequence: TGCGCCAGCAGCCCAGGACAGGAGTGGGTGAACACTGAAGCTTTCTTT. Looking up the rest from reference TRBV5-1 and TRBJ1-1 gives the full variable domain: KAGVTQTPRYLIKTRGQQVTLSCSPISGHRSVSWYQQTPGQGLQFLFEYFSETQRNKGNFPGRFSGRQFSNSRSEMNVSTLELGDSALYLCASSPGQEWVNTEAFFGQGTRLTVV.

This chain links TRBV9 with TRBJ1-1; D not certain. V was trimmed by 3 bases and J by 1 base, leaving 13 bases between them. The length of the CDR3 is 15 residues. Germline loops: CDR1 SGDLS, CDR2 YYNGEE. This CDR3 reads CASSEFPSRNTEAFF. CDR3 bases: TGTGCCAGCAGCGAATTCCCTTCTAGGAACACTGAAGCTTTCTTT. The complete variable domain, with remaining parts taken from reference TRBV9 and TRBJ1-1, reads DSGVTQTPKHLITATGQRVTLRCSPRSGDLSVYWYQQSLDQGLQFLIQYYNGEERAKGNILERFSAQQFPDLHSELNLSSLELGDSALYFCASSEFPSRNTEAFFGQGTRLTVV.

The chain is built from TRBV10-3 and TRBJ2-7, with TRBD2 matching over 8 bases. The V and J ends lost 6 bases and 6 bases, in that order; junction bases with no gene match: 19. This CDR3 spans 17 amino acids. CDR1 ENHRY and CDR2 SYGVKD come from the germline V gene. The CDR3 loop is CAIRGETSDIIPGEQYF. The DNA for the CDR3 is TGTGCCATCAGGGGGGAGACTAGCGACATCATACCTGGCGAGCAGTACTTC.

CDR3 nucleotide sequence: TGCGCCAGCAGAGAAAGAAACCAAGAGACCCAGTACTTC. Translation: CASRERNQETQYF. The rearrangement uses TRBV10-2 and TRBJ2-5; D gene ambiguous. The CDR3 contains 13 residues. Germline V lookup: CDR1 WSHSY, CDR2 SAAADI. V lost 6 bases and J 0 bases, leaving 8 bases between the germline ends.

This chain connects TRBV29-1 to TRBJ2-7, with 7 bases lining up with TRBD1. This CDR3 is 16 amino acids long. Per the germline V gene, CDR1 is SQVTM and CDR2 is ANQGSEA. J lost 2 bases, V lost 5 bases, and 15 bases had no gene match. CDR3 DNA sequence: TGCAGCGTTACGGGAATCAAACAGGGGACCGCCTACGAGCAGTACTTC. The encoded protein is CSVTGIKQGTAYEQYF.

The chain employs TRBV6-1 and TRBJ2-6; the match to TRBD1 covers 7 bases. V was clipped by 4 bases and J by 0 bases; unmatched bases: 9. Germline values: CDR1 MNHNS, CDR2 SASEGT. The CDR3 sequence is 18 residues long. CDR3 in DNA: TGTGCCAGCAGTGTAATAGGGGGCTCCCGCTCTGGGGCCAACGTCCTGACTTTC. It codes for CASSVIGGSRSGANVLTF.

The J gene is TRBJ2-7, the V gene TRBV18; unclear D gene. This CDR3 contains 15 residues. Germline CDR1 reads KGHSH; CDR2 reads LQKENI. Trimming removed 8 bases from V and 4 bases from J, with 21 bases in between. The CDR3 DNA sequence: TGTGCCAGCCGCCACCTGACGGCCGTGGGGTACGAGCAGTACTTC. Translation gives CASRHLTAVGYEQYF.